This T cell receptor (beta chain) was documented in a study of OX40 agonist ivuxolimab in advanced cancers. Background on the study: A mean age of approximately 58 years, range about 23 to 90, was recorded, and 82.7% were male.

V lost 4 bases to trimming and J lost 4 bases; unmatched junction nucleotides: 14. The CDR3 extends over 17 amino acids. Germline-derived CDR1 and CDR2 are SGHRS and YFSETQ. The method was immunoSEQ multiplex PCR; TCRdb's version includes in-frame clones alone and lacks a portion of them. The sample holds 100,000 to 110,000 clones, 89% seen once. This clone has just one count. The sequence came from an adult with an advanced solid tumor such as melanoma, head and neck, liver or kidney cancer. The chain has TRBV5-1 and TRBJ2-3, with TRBD1 matching over 8 bases. The starting material was CD4+ or CD8+ T cells sorted from blood, obtained in a trial of the OX40 agonist ivuxolimab. CDR3 coding DNA: TGCGCCAGCAGCCCAATCGGGACAGGTTTGGCGGCAGATACGCAGTATTTT. Residues: CASSPIGTGLAADTQYF.